This record covers a single TCR beta chain. The antigen is not known. The sample's time point: newly diagnosed GD, antithyroid drugs for less than 3 months. TCR sequences were obtained from RNA taken from PBMCs. This entry is derived from a study of regulatory T cells in long-lasting Graves disease. Study context: Prior antithyroid drug treatment in newly diagnosed Graves' patients lasted under 3 months. Findings of the study overall: Persistent Graves' patients showed less TCR diversity than newly diagnosed patients showed. Persistent patients shared more public clonotypes (2,741) than newly diagnosed patients (about 1,000).

TCR beta libraries were built with iRepertoire HTBI primers and Arm-PCR of CDR3 regions. Study processing details: Throughout the samples, researchers identified roughly 57 TRBV and roughly 14 TRBJ segments. One entry per CDR3 protein, called by TCRdb with MiXCR from the multiplex PCR reads. Here the V and J calls rest on TCRdb's processing, not on the authors' analysis. The sample records about 370,000 distinct CDR3 sequences, about 16% being singletons. The sequenced sample was peripheral blood mononuclear cells (PBMCs), obtained at new diagnosis, from a patient treated with antithyroid drugs. This receptor was identified in a female donor with Graves disease.

This CDR3 reads CSIWDSSSYNEQFF. For the CDR3, the DNA is TGCAGCATTTGGGACTCGAGCTCCTACAATGAGCAGTTCTTC. The chain links TRBV29-1 to TRBJ2-1, with D maybe TRBD2 (6 bases). The V and J ends lost 8 bases and 0 bases respectively, with 14 bases between them. Germline-derived CDR1 and CDR2 are SQVTM and ANQGSEA. CDR3 length equals 14 residues.